A single sample gave rise to the 21 T cell receptor beta chains below, sequenced in a study of blood T cells in healthy people across ages. Sample-barcoded 5' priming and a J-beta primer mix drove a second PCR of roughly 6 to 12 cycles. MiXCR, applied by TCRdb to the 5' RACE reads, yields one record per CDR3 protein. The table includes hundreds of thousands of distinct CDR3 sequences, roughly 41% detected once. The specimen sequenced was blood. These receptors came from a man at least 80 years old in good health.

This clonotype was seen more than once but under ten times. The rearrangement uses TRBV29-1 and TRBJ2-3; the D call may be TRBD1 or TRBD2 (5 bases each). Germline lookup yields CDR1 SQVTM and CDR2 ANQGSEA. The V and J ends lost 5 bases and 2 bases respectively, with 20 bases between them. The CDR3 has 16 residues. The CDR3, as DNA: TGCAGCGTTACTTCCCGGGACGTCGCGTCCACAGATACGCAGTATTTT. It codes for CSVTSRDVASTDTQYF.

The chain couples TRBV6-2 or TRBV6-3 to TRBJ2-5, with D perhaps being TRBD1 or TRBD2 (6 bases each). CDR3 length: 16 amino acids. Germline V gene data show CDR1 as MNHEY and CDR2 as SVGEGT. V was clipped by 2 bases and J by 2 bases, with 15 bases between them. The CDR3 DNA sequence: TGTGCCAGCAGTTACGCCGCGGGACACCTACAAGAGACCCAGTACTTC. The encoded protein is CASSYAAGHLQETQYF.

This clonotype was detected a few times. The chain combines TRBV11-2 with TRBJ1-2; tentative D call: TRBD1 (5 bases). The CDR3 loop spans 18 amino acids. From germline, CDR1 is SGHAT and CDR2 FQNNGV. V dropped 2 bases and J dropped 1 base, with 20 bases sitting between them. CDR3 nucleotide sequence: TGTGCCAGCAGCTTATCCGCCGGGTCGGGGAGGGGTAACTATGGCTACACCTTC. Encoded protein: CASSLSAGSGRGNYGYTF.

This clonotype was seen a handful of times. The chain uses TRBV20-1 and TRBJ1-3; 7 bases line up with TRBD1. This CDR3 has 13 residues. Per the germline V gene, CDR1 is DFQATT and CDR2 is SNEGSKA (reference sequence). V was pared by 6 bases and J by 4 bases, with 6 bases of the junction left unmatched. CDR3 protein: CSATGVLGNTIYF. CDR3 DNA: TGCAGTGCCACAGGGGTGCTGGGAAACACCATATATTTT.

The rearrangement uses TRBV5-1 and TRBJ2-1, with D possibly matching TRBD2 (5 bases). With 0 bases removed from V and 10 bases from J, the gap between germline ends came to 17 bases. The CDR3 is 15 amino acids. The germline V gene has CDR1 SGHRS and CDR2 YFSETQ. Here the CDR3 reads CASSLASTRREEQFF. As DNA, the CDR3 is TGCGCCAGCAGCTTGGCGTCTACTAGGCGAGAGGAGCAGTTCTTC.

This clonotype occurred a few times. V is TRBV11-2 and J is TRBJ2-5; 10 bases are a match to TRBD2. The junction had 20 bases not matched to a gene; V was cut back by 5 bases and J by 11 bases. CDR1 and CDR2 (germline): SGHAT, FQNNGV. This CDR3 is built from 17 residues. The CDR3, as DNA: TGTGCCAGCAGCCCGGGGAGAGGGACTAGCGTATTTATGTGGCAGTACTTC. This encodes CASSPGRGTSVFMWQYF.

V usage is TRBV6-6 and J usage is TRBJ2-5; the D gene is possibly TRBD2 (6 bases). Trimming left V 2 bases short and J 1 base short, with 11 bases between. The germline gives CDR1 MNHNY, CDR2 SVGAGI (reference sequence). CDR3 size: 15 residues. CDR3 sequence (DNA): TGTGCCAGCAGTTACGGGACTCTGGCCCAAGAGACCCAGTACTTC. Its protein product is CASSYGTLAQETQYF.

The V and J genes are TRBV27 and TRBJ1-1; 7 nucleotides match TRBD1. In germline, CDR1 is MNHEY, CDR2 SMNVEV (reference sequence). The CDR3 runs 15 residues. The V segment lost 4 bases and the J segment 0 bases; nucleotides outside the gene matches: 5. The CDR3 DNA follows: TGTGCCAGCAGTTCACCGGGACAGCTGAACACTGAAGCTTTCTTT. It is translated as CASSSPGQLNTEAFF.

This clonotype was seen a handful of times. The gene calls are TRBV7-9 and TRBJ2-1, with D perhaps TRBD2 (6 bases). From germline, CDR1 is SEHNR and CDR2 FQNEAQ (reference sequence). The CDR3 sequence is 18 residues long. Between the trimmed V and J ends, which lost 5 bases and 3 bases, there was a span of 23 bases. The CDR3 reads CASSRPPFLGGNYNEQFF. The CDR3 coding sequence is TGTGCCAGCAGCCGCCCCCCTTTTCTCGGGGGAAACTACAATGAGCAGTTCTTC.

This chain connects TRBV6-5 to TRBJ1-3, with a weak D call TRBD1 (5 bases). Looked up from germline, CDR1 is MNHEY and CDR2 is SVGAGI. Trimming took off 0 bases at V and 1 base at J, with 10 bases between the two ends. CDR3 length: 16 amino acids. The CDR3 region is CASSYSGPGSGNTIYF. The CDR3 DNA is TGTGCCAGCAGTTACTCGGGGCCAGGGTCTGGAAACACCATATATTTT.

This clonotype was seen at least ten times. This CDR3 reads CSAGGDRAIEQYF. DNA for the CDR3: TGCAGTGCTGGGGGCGACAGGGCAATCGAGCAGTACTTC. The chain has TRBV20-1 and TRBJ2-7; 7 positions agree with TRBD1. The length of the CDR3 is 13 residues. The J segment lost 6 bases and the V segment lost 5 bases, leaving 10 bases of the junction unmatched. Germline V CDR1 and CDR2: DFQATT, SNEGSKA (reference sequence).

This clonotype was counted a few times. The chain employs TRBV29-1 and TRBJ1-5; unclear D gene. CDR3 length: 12 residues. The V end was cut by 4 bases, the J end by 5 bases, with 9 bases between. Germline V gene data show CDR1 as SQVTM and CDR2 as ANQGSEA. Written as DNA, the CDR3 is TGCAGCGTTGGTGGTGGGGATCAGCCCCAGCATTTT. Translated, it gives CSVGGGDQPQHF.

The chain recombines TRBV19 with TRBJ2-7; 8 nucleotides align to TRBD1. Germline V gene lookup returns CDR1 LNHDA and CDR2 SQIVND (reference sequence). This CDR3 comprises 15 residues. Trimming took 4 bases from V and 2 from J; bases not matched to a gene: 7. The CDR3 region is CASSSRQGIAYEQYF. The DNA for the CDR3 is TGTGCCAGTAGTAGCAGACAGGGGATCGCCTACGAGCAGTACTTC. Full variable domain (missing parts from reference TRBV19 and TRBJ2-7): DGGITQSPKYLFRKEGQNVTLSCEQNLNHDAMYWYRQDPGQGLRLIYYSQIVNDFQKGDIAEGYSVSREKKESFPLTVTSAQKNPTAFYLCASSSRQGIAYEQYFGPGTRLTVT.

The sample holds one count of this clonotype. The CDR3 here is CSASTGTSSYEQYF. The CDR3 nucleotides read TGCAGTGCATCAACCGGGACTTCGTCCTACGAGCAGTACTTC. This chain connects TRBV20-1 to TRBJ2-7; D might be TRBD2 (6 bases). Between the trimmed V and J ends, which lost 6 bases and 1 base, there was a span of 16 bases. The CDR3 is 14 amino acids. The V gene's germline CDR1 is DFQATT and CDR2 SNEGSKA (reference sequence).

The chain employs TRBV3-1 and TRBJ2-3, with D maybe TRBD1 (5 bases). Germline-derived CDR1 and CDR2 are LGHDT and YNNKEL (reference sequence). V lost 1 base and J 8 bases, leaving 13 bases between the germline ends. The CDR3 spans 14 residues. The CDR3 loop reads CASSQVQGSGTQYF. In DNA, the CDR3 is TGTGCCAGCAGCCAAGTCCAGGGCAGTGGTACGCAGTATTTT.

This clonotype was observed at least ten times. The chain uses TRBV24-1 and TRBJ2-1; 7 bases are shared with TRBD1. Germline V lookup: CDR1 KGHDR, CDR2 SFDVKD. The CDR3 runs 14 residues. J gave up 6 bases and V 4 bases, and 5 bases lay outside the gene matches. CDR3 sequence reads: CATSERGLSNEQFF. The CDR3 coding sequence is TGTGCCACCAGTGAAAGGGGGCTAAGCAATGAGCAGTTCTTC.

The CDR3 DNA reads TGTGCCAGCAGTCCTAACAGGGCAGGGGATGAAAAACTGTTTTTT. Translated: CASSPNRAGDEKLFF. The V gene is TRBV27, the J gene TRBJ1-4; perhaps TRBD1 as D (6 bases). CDR1 and CDR2 from the germline V gene are MNHEY and SMNVEV (reference sequence). The germline V and J ends were trimmed by 5 bases and 6 bases, with 16 bases remaining between them. CDR3 length: 15 residues.

The chain uses TRBV5-1 and TRBJ2-6; TRBD1 might be the D (6 bases). The CDR3 consists of 16 residues. CDR1 is SGHRS, CDR2 YFSETQ, per germline. Between the trimmed V and J ends, which lost 4 bases and 6 bases, there was a span of 17 bases. In DNA form, the CDR3 reads TGCGCCAGCAGCAAAAACAGGGAGACTGAGGCCAACGTCCTGACTTTC. Its protein product is CASSKNRETEANVLTF.

The CDR3 loop reads CASTADVTSSYEQYF. CDR3 DNA: TGTGCCAGCACCGCAGATGTCACGAGCTCCTACGAGCAGTACTTC. The V call is TRBV6-5, the J call TRBJ2-7; D unresolved. Trimming stripped 7 bases from V and 0 bases from J, with 16 bases between. Germline-derived CDR1 and CDR2 are MNHEY and SVGAGI. The CDR3 totals 15 residues.

This clonotype was seen a few times. This chain connects TRBV3-1 to TRBJ2-5; D is undetermined. The CDR3 sequence is 15 residues long. CDR1 is LGHDT and CDR2 is YNNKEL in the germline V gene (reference sequence). The ends were cut back, 0 bases at V and 2 bases at J, with 10 bases in the middle. The CDR3 loop reads CASSQDGNRQETQYF. The DNA for the CDR3 is TGTGCCAGCAGCCAAGATGGAAACAGACAAGAGACCCAGTACTTC.

The chain has TRBV7-2 and TRBJ2-1, with D tentatively TRBD1 or TRBD2 (5 bases each). Germline CDR1 SGHTA, CDR2 FQGNSA. The V and J ends lost 5 bases and 8 bases respectively, with 16 bases between them. The CDR3 extends over 14 amino acids. The CDR3 region has the DNA TGTGCCAGCAGCCTCCGGACCCGAGGGGATGAGCAGTTCTTC. Translated: CASSLRTRGDEQFF.